This T cell receptor (beta chain) was profiled in a study of blood T cells in healthy people across ages (dated by TCRdb to the mid-2010s). Context from the whole study: In model experiments, template switching captured about one uniquely barcoded TCR beta cDNA molecule for every two T cells. Age-related changes in TCR beta repertoire diversity were measured in the study by deep sequencing normalized with unique cDNA molecular identifiers. The donors were split into four age groups: young (average around 15 years), middle-aged (roughly 40), aged (about 56) and long-lived (roughly 80). To avoid experimental bias, donors of different ages were distributed randomly across sequencing lanes. Two additional independent replicas of 1 million unique cDNA reads from the same blood draw were analyzed for two donors (one aged 18 to 30 and one aged 80 or older). What the authors observed across the whole study: The long-lived group showed more naive CD4+ T cells, fewer expanded clones and increased TCR diversity than the aged group, suggesting age selection. Observed TCR beta diversity per million T cells fell roughly linearly with age, and a significant reduction was already apparent by age roughly 40. Because donor CMV infection status was unknown, age-related changes in expanded clonotypes were potentially confounded. There was a strong correlation between observed TCR beta diversity and the percentage of naive T cells measured by flow cytometry. Bulk unsorted PBMC profiling prevented conclusive comparison of naive and antigen-experienced compartments. Estimates of total diversity based on one million sequenced T cells were considered lower bounds and underestimates.

The roughly 39 donors, aged about 6 to 100 years, were systemically healthy Caucasian individuals from Russia. Each donor gave 8 to 10 milliliters of peripheral blood, drawn into EDTA-treated Vacutainer tubes. PBMCs were isolated by Ficoll-Paque density-gradient centrifugation, with at least 7 million obtained per sample. Trizol reagent was used to extract total RNA from the PBMCs, yielding at least 5 micrograms per sample. For every donor, flow cytometry on a PBMC aliquot measured the percentage of naive CD45RAhigh/CD27high T cells. With regard to this clonotype: The clone's antigen remains unknown. One base away there is no much larger clone; base qualities are not given.

The receptor library was made with 5' RACE. Sequencing used an Illumina HiSeq 2500. A second PCR of roughly 6 to 11 cycles was performed with a sample-barcoded 5' primer and a J-beta primer mix. A unique molecular identifier was introduced onto each TCR beta cDNA molecule by a template-switch 5' adaptor carrying 12 random nucleotides. Each sample yielded at least 2.5 million CDR3-containing paired-end reads. The Mint cDNA synthesis kit, primed by a TRBC-specific oligonucleotide, was used to synthesize first-strand cDNA from all RNA. Following uracil-DNA glycosylase treatment, all cDNA underwent a first 18-cycle PCR with the universal primers M1SS and BC2_uni_R. On the study's bioinformatics: Normalization of each sample was performed by random selection of 1 million high-quality reads, each carrying a distinct molecular identifier. Reads sharing molecular identifiers were discarded rather than binned into consensus sequences. MiTCR, set to a Q25 quality threshold and the strictest error-elimination algorithm, was used for CDR3 identification, clonotype clustering and error correction. A nonparametric unseen species model using Euler transformation provided a lower-bound estimate of total TCR beta diversity. TCRdb redid the processing of the public reads, applying fastp at Q25 and MiXCR, and retained in-frame beta chains. All rows with the same CDR3 protein become a single entry with the most common DNA and genes. TCRdb, not the original authors, processed these V and J calls. In this sample the table shows hundreds of thousands of distinct CDR3 sequences, 58% of which occur a single time. The top ten clonotypes cover around 37% of the sample.

Sample: blood. This TCR was recovered from a man in his fifties or sixties in good health.

The CDR3 corresponds to CASTQKSTDTQYF. The nucleotide sequence is given as TGTGCCAGCACCCAAAAGAGCACAGATACGCAGTATTTT. The chain joins TRBV27 to TRBJ2-3; the D gene cannot be resolved reliably. The CDR3 runs 13 amino acids, cysteine and phenylalanine included. The sequence is cut down to CDR3 DNA, 39 bases in frame from base 1. Sequences MNHEY (CDR1) and SMNVEV (CDR2) are obtained from the germline V gene (reference sequence). V is shortened by 7 bases, J by 0 bases, and the region joining them spans 8 bases.